A single sample gave rise to the 10 T cell receptor beta chains below, sequenced in a study of naive and memory T cell subsets. What these receptors recognize is not known. Two oligonucleotides, mixed equimolar, formed the beta constant-region primer covering TRBC1 and TRBC2. Nested alpha and beta constant-region primers with the SP2 primer drove four PCR rounds on ligated cDNA. TCRdb re-analysed the UMI-ligation and nested PCR reads in MiXCR, keeping a single row per CDR3 protein. The table includes 98,000 or so distinct CDR3 sequences, roughly 10% detected once. Study-level findings and limits: A few larger clonotypes appeared in naive repertoires, especially CD8, possibly memory cells re-expressing CD45RA.

The sequenced sample was naive CD4+ T cells from blood. The receptors come from a human donor in good health.

The sample holds a few counts of this clonotype. The DNA of the CDR3 is TGTGCCAGCAGCCTAACGGCCGCCGGGACCGCCTTTGAACAGTACTTC. Amino acid sequence: CASSLTAAGTAFEQYF. The chain has TRBV4-2 and TRBJ2-7, with D perhaps given as TRBD1 or TRBD2 (5 bases each). This CDR3 contains 16 residues. Germline V gives CDR1 LGHNA, CDR2 YNFKEQ. V was pared by 4 bases and J by 10 bases, with 26 bases between.

The rearrangement joins TRBV30 to TRBJ1-2; D not resolved. The CDR3 loop spans 14 amino acids. Looked up from germline, CDR1 is GTSNPN and CDR2 is SVGIG (reference sequence). Deletions cut 2 bases from V and 8 bases from J, with 18 bases between. The CDR3 is CAWSPTPRAGGYTF. The CDR3 region has the DNA TGTGCCTGGAGTCCTACCCCTCGGGCGGGCGGCTACACCTTC.

In its sample, this clonotype was seen many times. The rearrangement links TRBV3-1 to TRBJ1-2; D remains unclear. The CDR3 extends over 14 amino acids. V was shortened by 7 bases and J by 0 bases, with 12 bases between the two germline ends. The germline V gene has CDR1 LGHDT and CDR2 YNNKEL (reference sequence). CDR3 DNA: TGTGCCAGCACGAACGGGCCAGCTAACTATGGCTACACCTTC. Its translation is CASTNGPANYGYTF.

This clonotype showed up just a few times. The V and J genes are TRBV29-1 and TRBJ1-1; the D gene is possibly TRBD1 (5 bases). Trimming removed 8 bases from V and 1 base from J, with 14 bases in between. Germline V gene data show CDR1 as SQVTM and CDR2 as ANQGSEA. This CDR3 is 13 amino acids long. CDR3 protein: CSHSKGTNTEAFF. CDR3 nucleotides: TGCAGCCATTCCAAGGGGACGAACACTGAAGCTTTCTTT.

The gene calls are TRBV12-3 or TRBV12-4 and TRBJ1-1; TRBD1 is a possible D gene (6 bases). CDR3 length equals 16 residues. Trimming took off 6 bases at V and 9 bases at J, with 26 bases between the two ends. The CDR3 is CASRPSPGVPGAQAFF. In DNA, the CDR3 is TGTGCCAGCAGACCGTCCCCGGGAGTCCCGGGGGCTCAAGCTTTCTTT.

This clonotype was detected a few times. The gene calls are TRBV12-3 or TRBV12-4 and TRBJ2-5, with 7 bases that match TRBD1. The CDR3 has 15 amino acids. Trimming at V came to 2 bases and at J to 9 bases, leaving 12 bases not matched to a gene. The CDR3 DNA is TGTGCCAGCAGTTTATTGGGCCGACTTCAGGGGGCCCAGTACTTC. The encoded protein is CASSLLGRLQGAQYF.

This clonotype was counted many times. This chain connects TRBV7-3 to TRBJ2-1; TRBD2 agrees at 7 bases. V lost 5 bases and J lost 8; bases outside the gene matches: 9. The CDR3 sequence is 14 residues long. Germline V gene sequence: CDR1 SGHTA, CDR2 FQGTGA. The CDR3 nucleotides read TGTGCCAGCAGCCCCGGCGGGAGTTTGGATGAGCAGTTCTTC. The encoded protein is CASSPGGSLDEQFF. The whole variable domain, remainder taken from reference TRBV7-3 and TRBJ2-1, is GAGVSQTPSNKVTEKGKYVELRCDPISGHTALYWYRQSLGQGPEFLIYFQGTGAADDSGLPNDRFFAVRPEGSVSTLKIQRTERGDSAVYLCASSPGGSLDEQFFGPGTRLTVL.

This clonotype was counted between two and nine times. The rearrangement links TRBV3-1 to TRBJ2-3, with 10 bases that match TRBD2. Germline CDR1 LGHDT, CDR2 YNNKEL (reference sequence). V shed 4 bases and J 4 bases; nucleotides not matched to a gene: 5. This CDR3 region has 15 residues. Here the CDR3 reads CASSPSGRAADTQYF. DNA for the CDR3: TGTGCCAGCAGCCCGAGCGGGAGGGCCGCAGATACGCAGTATTTT.

V and J are TRBV7-3 and TRBJ2-1, with unresolved D. Germline CDR1 is SGHTA and CDR2 is FQGTGA. Trimming stripped 7 bases from V and 8 bases from J, with 15 bases between. The CDR3 consists of 13 residues. This CDR3 is CASTFSARDEQFF. The CDR3 DNA reads TGTGCCAGCACCTTTAGTGCAAGGGATGAGCAGTTCTTC. The variable domain in full, with the rest retrieved from reference TRBV7-3 and TRBJ2-1, is GAGVSQTPSNKVTEKGKYVELRCDPISGHTALYWYRQSLGQGPEFLIYFQGTGAADDSGLPNDRFFAVRPEGSVSTLKIQRTERGDSAVYLCASTFSARDEQFFGPGTRLTVL.

The gene calls are TRBV7-9 and TRBJ2-7, with D possibly matching TRBD2 (5 bases). Germline V gene sequence: CDR1 SEHNR, CDR2 FQNEAQ (reference sequence). The V gene lost 1 base and the J gene lost 0 bases, with 10 bases spanning the gap. There are 15 residues in the CDR3. In nucleotides, the CDR3 is TGTGCCAGCAGCTTAGAGTGGAGGAGCTCCTACGAGCAGTACTTC. It encodes CASSLEWRSSYEQYF.